The 24 T cell receptor beta chains below come from one sample, sequenced in a study of T cells after yellow fever vaccination. TCRdb processed the 5' RACE reads anew with MiXCR; each CDR3 protein has one entry. The sample holds some 260,000 distinct CDR3 sequences; over 4.5% are singletons and the top ten take 3% to 4%. This specimen was CD4+ T cells sorted from PBMCs, taken on the day of the yellow fever booster vaccination. All receptors come from a man in his late teens or twenties who received the YFV17D yellow fever vaccine.

This clonotype has ten or more counts. This sequence joins TRBV4-2 and TRBJ1-1; TRBD1 matches 7 bases. Germline CDR1 LGHNA, CDR2 YNFKEQ. This CDR3 region has 16 residues. Trimming removed 0 bases from V and 3 bases from J; junction bases left unmatched: 7. CDR3: CASSQDQQGIDTEAFF. For the CDR3, the DNA is TGTGCCAGCAGCCAAGATCAACAGGGGATTGACACTGAAGCTTTCTTT.

This clonotype occurred many times. The chain is built from TRBV2 and TRBJ1-5; a weak D match, TRBD1 (5 bases). This CDR3 has 15 amino acids. V lost 4 bases, J lost 6 bases, and 16 bases lay in between. Germline loops: CDR1 SNHLY, CDR2 FYNNEI. This CDR3 is CASSGGRSGGQPQHF. The CDR3 DNA is TGTGCCAGCAGTGGGGGCAGGTCGGGGGGTCAGCCCCAGCATTTT.

This clonotype was picked up a small number of times. V gene TRBV5-1 combines with J gene TRBJ1-2; TRBD1 aligns across 7 bases. Germline CDR1 is SGHRS and CDR2 is YFSETQ. The trim removed 4 bases at V and 4 bases at J, leaving 10 bases unmatched. The CDR3 runs to 15 residues. Here the CDR3 reads CASSLGQERPYGYTF. DNA for the CDR3: TGCGCCAGCAGCCTTGGACAGGAGAGGCCCTATGGCTACACCTTC.

The chain recombines TRBV3-1 with TRBJ2-2; 11 nucleotides align to TRBD2. CDR1 is LGHDT, CDR2 YNNKEL, per germline (reference sequence). The CDR3 extends over 18 amino acids. V dropped 4 bases and J dropped 3; count of bases not matched to a gene: 10. The CDR3 nucleotides read TGTGCCAGCAGCCCCGGAATTAGCGGGGGGGCAGACACCGGGGAGCTGTTTTTT. It specifies CASSPGISGGADTGELFF.

The chain couples TRBV5-1 to TRBJ2-5; D is unclear. V lost 4 bases, J lost 5 bases, and 12 bases lay in between. The CDR3 is 13 residues long. The germline V gene has CDR1 SGHRS and CDR2 YFSETQ. In DNA, the CDR3 is TGCGCCAGCAGCGCCGGCGGTCGGGAGACCCAGTACTTC. Translated: CASSAGGRETQYF.

In its sample, this clonotype was seen many times. This chain links TRBV5-1 with TRBJ1-3; the D is unclear. Trimming removed 0 bases at V and 0 bases at J, with 13 bases between. Germline-derived CDR1 and CDR2 are SGHRS and YFSETQ. The CDR3 is 17 amino acids. The CDR3 spells CASSLGRQFFSGNTIYF. CDR3 coding DNA: TGCGCCAGCAGCTTGGGTCGGCAGTTCTTCTCTGGAAACACCATATATTTT.

This clonotype occurred a few times. The chain carries TRBV2 and TRBJ2-7; a possible D gene is TRBD1 (5 bases). Germline loops: CDR1 SNHLY, CDR2 FYNNEI. This CDR3 is built from 14 residues. V was cut by 10 bases and J by 9 bases, with 25 bases left in between. The CDR3 is CATSLGQATPPQYV. In DNA form, the CDR3 reads TGTGCCACTTCCCTGGGGCAGGCGACCCCTCCGCAGTACGTC.

The V and J genes are TRBV6-2 or TRBV6-3 and TRBJ2-6, with TRBD1 identical over 10 bases. The CDR3 runs to 16 residues. Germline lookup yields CDR1 MNHEY and CDR2 SVGEGT. J gave up 0 bases and V 10 bases, and 6 bases lay outside the gene matches. Here the CDR3 reads CAIPRTGGSGANVLTF. CDR3 sequence (DNA): TGTGCCATCCCTCGGACAGGGGGCTCTGGGGCCAACGTCCTGACTTTC.

This clonotype was recorded many times. V is TRBV7-2 and J is TRBJ2-2; 9 bases match TRBD1. Trimming cost V 2 bases and J 6 bases; bases outside gene matches: 7. The germline CDR1 and CDR2 sequences are SGHTA and FQGNSA. The CDR3 runs to 16 residues. CDR3 region: CASSLNRGRSAGELFF. The DNA of the CDR3 is TGTGCCAGCAGCTTAAACAGGGGGCGATCTGCCGGGGAGCTGTTTTTT.

This clonotype has a handful of counts. This sequence joins TRBV20-1 and TRBJ2-7; 7 nucleotides align to TRBD1. Per germline, CDR1 DFQATT and CDR2 SNEGSKA (reference sequence). Trimming took 6 bases from V and 5 from J; bases not matched to a gene: 10. The CDR3 is made up of 13 amino acids. CDR3 protein: CSALDRVGDEQYF. The CDR3 nucleotides are TGCAGTGCCCTAGACAGGGTAGGCGACGAGCAGTACTTC.

The sample holds many counts of this clonotype. This chain joins TRBV7-6 and TRBJ2-1; 9 positions match TRBD1. J was trimmed by 7 bases and V by 4 bases; bases with no gene match: 8. Looked up from germline, CDR1 is SGHVS and CDR2 is FNYEAQ. The CDR3 runs 15 residues. The CDR3: CASSSPRGQGNEQFF. The CDR3 region has the DNA TGTGCCAGCAGCTCACCTCGGGGACAGGGAAATGAGCAGTTCTTC.

This clonotype turned up a few times. V is TRBV11-2 and J is TRBJ2-3; D not resolved. CDR1 is SGHAT, CDR2 FQNNGV, per germline. The V end was cut by 3 bases, the J end by 0 bases, with 10 bases between. The CDR3 loop spans 15 amino acids. The CDR3 protein is CASSFRLSSTDTQYF. The CDR3 DNA follows: TGTGCCAGCAGCTTCCGTTTGAGCAGCACAGATACGCAGTATTTT.

In this sample, this clonotype turned up many times. The chain has TRBV14 and TRBJ1-6; D gene uncertain. Trimming cost V 3 bases and J 3 bases, with 9 bases left between them. The CDR3 covers 15 residues. The germline V gene encodes CDR1 SGHDN and CDR2 FVKESK. The CDR3 DNA is TGTGCCAGCAGCCACGGCAGTAACTATAATTCACCCCTCCACTTT. Translated: CASSHGSNYNSPLHF.

This clonotype was counted many times. The chain joins TRBV21-1 to TRBJ2-6; the table's TRBD2 call for D was not verified on the DNA. TRBV21-1 is annotated as a pseudogene. CDR3 length equals 18 residues. CDR3 sequence (DNA): TGTGCCAGCAGAAGTAGTGGACTAGCGGGGGTTGGGGCCAACGTCCTGACTTTC. It codes for CASRSSGLAGVGANVLTF.

The chain combines TRBV24-1 with TRBJ2-5; the D gene is possibly TRBD2 (6 bases). Germline assignment: CDR1 KGHDR and CDR2 SFDVKD. The CDR3 has 15 residues. Trimming cost V 7 bases and J 1 base, with 15 bases left between them. The CDR3 loop reads CATSPGDGFQETQYF. CDR3 bases: TGTGCCACCAGCCCGGGAGACGGGTTCCAAGAGACCCAGTACTTC.

Many counts were recorded for this clonotype. The chain couples TRBV5-1 to TRBJ2-5; unclear D gene. The V and J ends lost 0 bases and 7 bases respectively, with 13 bases between them. The V gene's germline CDR1 is SGHRS and CDR2 YFSETQ. The CDR3 length is 14 residues. The CDR3 loop reads CASSLVGDRGTQYF. CDR3 DNA sequence: TGCGCCAGCAGCTTGGTTGGCGATAGAGGGACCCAGTACTTC.

The chain uses TRBV5-1 and TRBJ1-1, with a tentative D call TRBD1 (5 bases). The CDR3 contains 16 residues. Germline V gene data show CDR1 as SGHRS and CDR2 as YFSETQ. V dropped 2 bases and J dropped 1 base, with 15 bases sitting between them. CDR3 loop: CASSFGQTGRNTEAFF. The CDR3 nucleotides read TGCGCCAGCAGCTTTGGACAAACCGGGCGGAACACTGAAGCTTTCTTT.

This clonotype has only a few counts. CDR3 region: CASSQDLRRGTGELFF. CDR3 bases: TGCGCCAGCAGCCAAGATCTGCGGCGGGGGACCGGGGAGCTGTTTTTT. J is TRBJ2-2 and V is TRBV4-1; 7 bases are a match to TRBD2. Unmatched junction bases numbered 6, after V lost 0 bases and J lost 5 bases. Germline V gene lookup returns CDR1 MGHRA and CDR2 YSYEKL. CDR3 length: 16 residues.

The sample holds a few counts of this clonotype. The gene calls are TRBV5-1 and TRBJ2-3, with D tentatively TRBD1 or TRBD2 (5 bases each). Germline V gene data show CDR1 as SGHRS and CDR2 as YFSETQ. V was shortened by 7 bases and J by 7 bases, with 13 bases between the two germline ends. The CDR3 sequence is 12 residues long. The CDR3 DNA reads TGCGCCAGCGGGCTGGGGGAAAATACGCAGTATTTT. Amino acids: CASGLGENTQYF.

This chain uses TRBV7-2 with TRBJ2-3, with 9 bases lining up with TRBD2. V lost 5 bases and J lost 5; bases outside the gene matches: 2. The CDR3 is 13 amino acids. The V gene's germline CDR1 is SGHTA and CDR2 FQGNSA. The CDR3 coding sequence is TGTGCCAGCAGCCGCGGGAGGGGAGATACGCAGTATTTT. This gives the protein CASSRGRGDTQYF.

The gene calls are TRBV7-9 and TRBJ2-7; D remains unclear. Germline-derived CDR1 and CDR2 are SEHNR and FQNEAQ (reference sequence). V shed 4 bases and J shed 0 bases, with 10 bases lying between them. This CDR3 contains 14 residues. CDR3 nucleotide sequence: TGTGCCAGCAGCTCCAGGCCCAACTCCTACGAGCAGTACTTC. As protein: CASSSRPNSYEQYF.

The chain combines TRBV4-2 with TRBJ2-1; D tentatively fits TRBD1 or TRBD2 (6 bases each). CDR1 and CDR2 (germline): LGHNA, YNFKEQ. V gave up 1 base and J gave up 9 bases, with 28 bases separating them. This CDR3 has 19 residues. The CDR3 sequence: CASSQVRGVGGLSVGEQFF. As DNA, the CDR3 is TGTGCCAGCAGCCAAGTGCGCGGGGTAGGGGGTCTCTCCGTCGGTGAGCAGTTCTTC.

This clonotype was picked up many times. The DNA of the CDR3 is TGTGCCAGCAGCTTGGTTCAGGGGGCGGCCTATAATTCACCCCTCCACTTT. This translates into CASSLVQGAAYNSPLHF. The chain combines TRBV5-5 with TRBJ1-6, with 8 bases lining up with TRBD1. Germline CDR1 SGHKS, CDR2 YYEKEE (reference sequence). The CDR3 runs 17 residues. Trimming removed 0 bases from V and 2 bases from J; junction bases left unmatched: 4.

This clonotype was found many times. The V gene is TRBV29-1, the J gene TRBJ1-4, with 8 bases that match TRBD1. Germline CDR1 SQVTM, CDR2 ANQGSEA. The CDR3 loop spans 14 amino acids. Trimming cost V 4 bases and J 7 bases; bases outside gene matches: 8. The CDR3 sequence: CSVGRGTGGEKLFF. CDR3 DNA: TGCAGCGTTGGCAGGGGGACAGGCGGTGAAAAACTGTTTTTT.